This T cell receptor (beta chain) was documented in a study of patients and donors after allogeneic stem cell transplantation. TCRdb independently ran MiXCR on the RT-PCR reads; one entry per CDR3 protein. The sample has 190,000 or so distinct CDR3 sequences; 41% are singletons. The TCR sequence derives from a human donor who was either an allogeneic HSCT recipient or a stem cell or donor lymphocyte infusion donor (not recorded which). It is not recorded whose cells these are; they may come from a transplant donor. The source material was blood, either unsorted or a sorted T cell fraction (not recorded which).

DNA of the CDR3: TGTGCCAGCAGCTTAGCGTCGACAGGGGGCTATCAGGGCTACACCTTC. Its protein is CASSLASTGGYQGYTF. The chain combines TRBV7-6 with TRBJ1-2; 10 bases fit TRBD1. This CDR3 region has 16 residues. Germline trimming cut 0 bases from V and 8 bases from J; bases unmatched to any gene: 9. Germline loops: CDR1 SGHVS, CDR2 FNYEAQ. The whole variable domain, remainder taken from reference TRBV7-6 and TRBJ1-2, is GAGVSQSPRYKVTKRGQDVALRCDPISGHVSLYWYRQALGQGPEFLTYFNYEAQQDKSGLPNDRFSAERPEGSISTLTIQRTEQRDSAMYRCASSLASTGGYQGYTFGSGTRLTVV.